Listed below are T cell receptor beta chains from one sample, sequenced in a study of T cells in Graves' hyperthyroidism and ophthalmopathy. TCRdb analysed the multiplex PCR reads with MiXCR anew, one entry per CDR3 protein. Among about 530,000 distinct CDR3 sequences listed, approximately 17% were seen once. Specimen: blood. Every receptor here comes from a young woman with Graves' ophthalmopathy. Each CDR3 is given with its conserved first and last residue. A D gene is named only where the DNA matches it firmly. The size entry gives how often the clone was seen (once, few, many) or a class if it is expanded.

J | V | D | size | CDR3 | DNA
TRBJ1-5 | TRBV20-1 | . | few | CSAKNRGYSNQPQHF | TGCAGTGCCAAAAATAGAGGTTATAGCAATCAGCCCCAGCATTTT
TRBJ2-2 | TRBV12-3/TRBV12-4 | . | few | CASTPGPTGELFF | TGTGCCAGCACCCCAGGGCCCACCGGGGAGCTGTTTTTT
TRBJ2-1 | TRBV5-1 | . | many | CASARAGSSYNEQFF | TGCGCCAGCGCCCGAGCGGGTAGCTCCTACAATGAGCAGTTCTTC
TRBJ2-7 | TRBV7-9 | TRBD1 | many | CASSLVGETGGIHGGPYEQYF | TGTGCCAGCAGCTTAGTGGGCGAGACAGGGGGCATACATGGAGGGCCCTACGAGCAGTACTTC
TRBJ2-3 | TRBV11-3 | . | many | CASSAQGLTDTQYF | TGTGCCAGCAGCGCACAGGGTTTGACAGATACGCAGTATTTT
TRBJ2-1 | TRBV9 | . | few | CASSVATTRHEQFF | TGTGCCAGCAGCGTAGCGACGACTAGACATGAGCAGTTCTTC
TRBJ2-1 | TRBV28 | TRBD2 | few | CASSLSPAGGHEQFF | TGTGCCAGCAGTTTATCGCCAGCGGGAGGCCATGAGCAGTTCTTC
TRBJ1-1 | TRBV6-1 | TRBD1 | many | CASTTGAGNTEAFF | TGTGCCAGCACGACAGGGGCCGGGAACACTGAAGCTTTCTTT
TRBJ2-3 | TRBV28 | TRBD2 | many | CASRIRGLAGGGIEGNTQYF | TGTGCCAGCAGAATACGAGGACTAGCGGGAGGTGGCATAGAGGGGAATACGCAGTATTTT
TRBJ1-1 | TRBV19 | . | few | CASSIRGYNTEAFF | TGTGCCAGTAGTATAAGAGGATACAACACTGAAGCTTTCTTT